The clone carrying this TCR beta chain has just a few counts. The sample belongs to a study of blood T cell repertoires in COVID-19. Sequenced by immunoSEQ multiplex PCR; TCRdb stores in-frame clones only, minus some. The sample holds over 100,000 clones, over 80% seen once. The germline V and J ends were trimmed by 4 bases and 4 bases, with 10 bases remaining between them. Germline CDR1 LGHNA, CDR2 YNFKEQ. The CDR3 is made up of 14 amino acids. The sample was peripheral blood. The V call is TRBV4-2, the J call TRBJ1-4, with TRBD1 as a possible D gene (5 bases). The clonotype originates from a man between 50 and 59 years old with acute or convalescent COVID-19. CDR3 region: CASSPDSNNEKLFF. The CDR3 coding sequence is TGTGCCAGCAGCCCTGACAGTAATAATGAAAAACTGTTTTTT.